This T cell receptor beta chain was captured by sequencing in a study of blood T cell repertoires in COVID-19. As for the study in general: Specimens from acute and convalescent COVID-19 originated in the United States, Italy and Spain. PBMCs, B-cell-depleted T cells, or T cells provided the cDNA or gDNA that made up the material.

The CDR3 runs to 17 residues. Trimming took 5 bases from V and 0 from J, leaving 16 bases between them. The germline V gene has CDR1 SEHNR and CDR2 FQNEAQ (reference sequence). Original processing notes: It was from reference gene primer amplification that nucleated cell counts were estimated. Method: immunoSEQ multiplex PCR; TCRdb's copy keeps in-frame clones and lacks some. The V and J calls and clone size come from that table; D and trimming were worked out from the DNA. The sample consists of around 130,000 clones, around 89% of them appearing once. The chain links TRBV7-9 to TRBJ1-4; D ambiguous. This receptor was identified in a man in his sixties or seventies with active or convalescent COVID-19. Sequencing was carried out using peripheral blood. CDR3 in DNA: TGTGCCAGCAGCCCACAGTCATTCGGGGCAACTAATGAAAAACTGTTTTTT. This sequence encodes CASSPQSFGATNEKLFF. The whole variable domain, remainder taken from reference TRBV7-9 and TRBJ1-4, is DTGVSQNPRHKITKRGQNVTFRCDPISEHNRLYWYRQTLGQGPEFLTYFQNEAQLEKSRLLSDRFSAERPKGSFSTLEIQRTEQGDSAMYLCASSPQSFGATNEKLFFGSGTQLSVL.